The text below deals with one T cell receptor (beta chain). Its antigen is currently unknown. The junction departs from germline at one end; a sequencing error may be responsible. Memory CD4+ cells were the fraction left after CD45RA+ naive selection. Method: immunoSEQ multiplex PCR; TCRdb's copy keeps in-frame clones and lacks some. This table has 2 million to 3 million clones, roughly 93% appearing once. This entry comes from a study of shared clonotypes between healthy human individuals. Study results and limitations: Blood was the sole source, and tissue repertoires probably differ.

The germline gives CDR1 MNHNS, CDR2 SASEGT. The CDR3 is made up of 16 amino acids. The gene calls are TRBV6-1 and TRBJ2-4, with D perhaps matching TRBD1 or TRBD2 (5 bases each). The TCR sequence derives from a man between 18 and 35 years old in good health. Some clones in this sample may be carry-over from other donors' samples. Sequencing used naive CD4+ T cells from PBMCs. The subset is: CD45RA+ positively selected. The CDR3, as DNA: TGTGCCAGCAGTGTCCCGGGTGGGACCGCCAGAAACATTCAGTACTTC. It yields the protein CASSVPGGTARNIQYF.